The 4 T cell receptor beta chains listed next were all sequenced from one sample in a study of T cells after yellow fever vaccination. TCRdb called the 5' RACE reads again in MiXCR, with one record for every CDR3 protein. The sample lists some 600,000 distinct CDR3 sequences, roughly 12% occurring once. The source material was PBMCs, sampled on the day of the yellow fever booster vaccination. The receptor source for this set is a man between 25 and 39 years old who received the YFV17D yellow fever vaccine.

This clonotype has a handful of counts. V and J are TRBV5-1 and TRBJ2-3; D remains unclear. There are 15 residues in the CDR3. Germline lookup yields CDR1 SGHRS and CDR2 YFSETQ. V gave up 6 bases and J gave up 3 bases, with 17 bases separating them. The CDR3 nucleotides are TGCGCCAGCATCCCTATTCCCGGCAGGACAGATACGCAGTATTTT. This codes for CASIPIPGRTDTQYF.

There are a few counts of this clonotype. The chain uses TRBV4-2 and TRBJ2-6, with D uncertain. V was clipped by 0 bases and J by 0 bases, with 6 bases between them. Germline-derived CDR1 and CDR2 are LGHNA and YNFKEQ. The CDR3 length is 16 residues. DNA of the CDR3: TGTGCCAGCAGCCAAGAGGCGGTCTCTGGGGCCAACGTCCTGACTTTC. It codes for CASSQEAVSGANVLTF.

The chain combines TRBV7-9 with TRBJ2-2; TRBD2 agrees at 10 bases. Trimming at V came to 3 bases and at J to 6 bases, leaving 4 bases not matched to a gene. The CDR3 has 15 residues. Germline V gene data show CDR1 as SEHNR and CDR2 as FQNEAQ (reference sequence). CDR3 in amino acids: CASSFLAGAPGELFF. In DNA form, the CDR3 reads TGTGCCAGCAGCTTCCTAGCGGGAGCGCCCGGGGAGCTGTTTTTT.

V and J are TRBV19 and TRBJ2-1; D is possibly TRBD1 (5 bases). With 0 bases removed from V and 5 bases from J, the gap between germline ends came to 14 bases. Germline V lookup: CDR1 LNHDA, CDR2 SQIVND (reference sequence). This CDR3 has 16 residues. For the CDR3, the DNA is TGTGCCAGTAGTATAGATCCAGGGTATGTCGACAATGAGCAGTTCTTC. It is translated as CASSIDPGYVDNEQFF.